This record concerns one T cell receptor beta chain sequence. This record belongs to a study of T cell changes during pregnancy in multiple sclerosis. CDR1 is SGHNT and CDR2 is YYREEE in the germline V gene (reference sequence). V was pared by 4 bases and J by 9 bases, with 6 bases of the junction left unmatched. The CDR3 runs to 13 residues. Here immunoSEQ multiplex PCR was the method, and the copy in TCRdb shows in-frame clones only, minus some. The table has about 38,000 clones, 91% seen once. The TCR sequence derives from a female donor with multiple sclerosis, enrolled in a pregnancy study. The specimen comprised CD8+ T cells from peripheral blood mononuclear cells, sampled in the second trimester of pregnancy. V is TRBV5-4 and J is TRBJ1-4; 7 bases map to TRBD1. CDR3 nucleotide sequence: TGTGCCAGCAGCCTAGGGACAGCGCAAAAACTGTTTTTT. It yields the protein CASSLGTAQKLFF.